Described below is a single T cell receptor (beta chain) sequence and its context. Method: immunoSEQ multiplex PCR; TCRdb's copy keeps in-frame clones and lacks some. Found here are 450,000 to 650,000 clones, around 78% of them singletons; the top ten hold about 0.013%. Germline values: CDR1 SNHLY, CDR2 FYNNEI. Trimming removed 3 bases from V and 2 bases from J, with 19 bases in between. The CDR3 runs to 17 residues. This sample is drawn from a study of shared T cell receptors in the human thymus. The same sample was also used in a study of human thymus T cells. That investigation notes: Corrective surgery for congenital heart defects was being performed on the healthy Finnish infants who served as donors. Corrective heart surgery yielded the resections from which the thymus tissue came. Biased V and J segment usage appeared in thymus and peripheral blood.

This chain joins TRBV2 and TRBJ1-1, with a tentative D call TRBD1 (5 bases). The TCR comes from a boy under two years old with a congenital heart defect. Sequenced input: thymocytes. This CDR3 is CASSDQPETERNTEAFF. CDR3 nucleotides: TGTGCCAGCAGTGACCAACCCGAGACAGAAAGAAACACTGAAGCTTTCTTT. Based on the CDR3 plus reference TRBV2 and TRBJ1-1, the full variable domain is EPEVTQTPSHQVTQMGQEVILRCVPISNHLYFYWYRQILGQKVEFLVSFYNNEISEKSEIFDDQFSVERPDGSNFTLKIRSTKLEDSAMYFCASSDQPETERNTEAFFGQGTRLTVV.